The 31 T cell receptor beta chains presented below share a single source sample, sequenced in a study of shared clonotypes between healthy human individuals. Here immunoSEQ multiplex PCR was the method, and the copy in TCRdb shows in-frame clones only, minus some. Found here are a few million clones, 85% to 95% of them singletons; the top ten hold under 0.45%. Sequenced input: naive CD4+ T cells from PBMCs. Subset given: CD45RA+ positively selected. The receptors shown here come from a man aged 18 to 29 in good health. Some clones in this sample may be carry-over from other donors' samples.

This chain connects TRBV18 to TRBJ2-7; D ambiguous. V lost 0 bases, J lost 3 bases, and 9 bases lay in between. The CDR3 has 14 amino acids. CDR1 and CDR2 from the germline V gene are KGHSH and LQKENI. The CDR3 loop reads CASSPPGSLYEQYF. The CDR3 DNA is TGTGCCAGCTCACCACCGGGCAGCCTCTACGAGCAGTACTTC.

The CDR3 coding sequence is TGTGCCAGCAGCCAAGGGACTAGCGGGAGAGAAGGGTTCTTC. It yields the protein CASSQGTSGREGFF. The rearrangement uses TRBV4-2 and TRBJ2-1, with TRBD2 identical over 13 bases. CDR1 and CDR2 (germline): LGHNA, YNFKEQ. Trimming cost V 1 base and J 15 bases; bases outside gene matches: 6. The CDR3 consists of 14 residues.

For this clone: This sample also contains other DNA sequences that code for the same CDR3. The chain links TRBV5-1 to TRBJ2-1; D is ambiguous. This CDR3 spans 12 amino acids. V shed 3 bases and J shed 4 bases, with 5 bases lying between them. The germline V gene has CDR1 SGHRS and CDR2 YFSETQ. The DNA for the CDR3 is TGCGCCAGCAGCTCCACATACAATGAGCAGTTCTTC. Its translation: CASSSTYNEQFF.

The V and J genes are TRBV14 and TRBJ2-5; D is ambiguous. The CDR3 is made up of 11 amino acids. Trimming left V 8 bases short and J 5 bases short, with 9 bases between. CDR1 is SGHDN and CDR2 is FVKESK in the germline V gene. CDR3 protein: CASASRETQYF. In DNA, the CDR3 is TGTGCCAGCGCCTCACGCGAGACCCAGTACTTC. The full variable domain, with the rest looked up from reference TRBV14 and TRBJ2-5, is EAGVTQFPSHSVIEKGQTVTLRCDPISGHDNLYWYRRVMGKEIKFLLHFVKESKQDESGMPNNRFLAERTGGTYSTLKVQPAELEDSGVYFCASASRETQYFGPGTRLLVL.

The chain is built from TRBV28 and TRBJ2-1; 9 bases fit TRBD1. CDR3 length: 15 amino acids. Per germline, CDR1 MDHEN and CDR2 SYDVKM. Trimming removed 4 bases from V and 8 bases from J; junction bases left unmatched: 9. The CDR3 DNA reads TGTGCCAGCAGTTCCCCGGGACAGGGTTTGCATGAGCAGTTCTTC. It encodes CASSSPGQGLHEQFF.

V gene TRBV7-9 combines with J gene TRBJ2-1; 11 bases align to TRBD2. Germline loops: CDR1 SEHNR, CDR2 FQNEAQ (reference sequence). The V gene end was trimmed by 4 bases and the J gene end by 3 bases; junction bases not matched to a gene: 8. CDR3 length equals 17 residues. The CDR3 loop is CASSSSPGLADYNEQFF. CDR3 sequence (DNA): TGTGCCAGCAGCTCGTCACCGGGACTAGCGGACTACAATGAGCAGTTCTTC.

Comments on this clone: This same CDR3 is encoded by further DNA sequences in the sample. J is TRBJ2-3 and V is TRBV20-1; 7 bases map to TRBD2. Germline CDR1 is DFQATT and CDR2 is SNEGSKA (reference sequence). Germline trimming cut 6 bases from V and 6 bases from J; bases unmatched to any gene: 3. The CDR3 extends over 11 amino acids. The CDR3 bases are TGCAGTGCCGCCGGGGGGGATACGCAGTATTTT. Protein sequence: CSAAGGDTQYF.

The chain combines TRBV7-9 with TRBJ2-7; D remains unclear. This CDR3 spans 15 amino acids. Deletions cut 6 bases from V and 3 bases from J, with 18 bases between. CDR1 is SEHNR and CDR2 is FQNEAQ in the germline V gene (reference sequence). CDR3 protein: CASRPPKVTHYEQYF. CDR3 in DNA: TGTGCCAGCAGACCTCCAAAGGTAACCCACTACGAGCAGTACTTC.

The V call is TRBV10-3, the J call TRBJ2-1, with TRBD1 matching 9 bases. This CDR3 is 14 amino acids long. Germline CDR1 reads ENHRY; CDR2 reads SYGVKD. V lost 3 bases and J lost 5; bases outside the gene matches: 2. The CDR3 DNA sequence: TGTGCCATCAGTGACCGGGACAGGGACAATGAGCAGTTCTTC. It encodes CAISDRDRDNEQFF.

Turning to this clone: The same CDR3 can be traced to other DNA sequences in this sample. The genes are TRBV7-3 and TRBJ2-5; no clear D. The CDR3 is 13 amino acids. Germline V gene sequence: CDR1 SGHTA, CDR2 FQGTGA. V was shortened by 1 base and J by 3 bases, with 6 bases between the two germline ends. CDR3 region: CASSLSREETQYF. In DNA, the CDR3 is TGTGCCAGCAGCTTAAGTCGAGAAGAGACCCAGTACTTC.

The chain's CDR3 is CASSDTSRNYGYTF. As DNA, the CDR3 is TGTGCCAGCAGTGATACTTCCAGAAACTATGGCTACACCTTC. The chain uses TRBV2 and TRBJ1-2; D remains ambiguous. CDR1 and CDR2 from the germline V gene are SNHLY and FYNNEI. The CDR3 covers 14 residues. Trimming took 3 bases from V and 2 from J, leaving 10 bases between them.

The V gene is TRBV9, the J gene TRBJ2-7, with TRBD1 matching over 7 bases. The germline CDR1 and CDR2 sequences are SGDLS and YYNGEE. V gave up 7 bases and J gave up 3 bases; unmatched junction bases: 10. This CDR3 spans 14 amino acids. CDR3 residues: CASRRTGRNYEQYF. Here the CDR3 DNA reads TGTGCCAGCCGCCGGACAGGCAGGAACTACGAGCAGTACTTC.

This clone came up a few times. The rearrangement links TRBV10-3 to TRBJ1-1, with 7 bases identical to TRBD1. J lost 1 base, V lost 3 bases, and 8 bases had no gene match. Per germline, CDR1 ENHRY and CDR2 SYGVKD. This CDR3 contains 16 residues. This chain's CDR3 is CAISELGTVANTEAFF. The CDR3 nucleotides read TGTGCCATCAGTGAATTAGGGACAGTGGCGAACACTGAAGCTTTCTTT.

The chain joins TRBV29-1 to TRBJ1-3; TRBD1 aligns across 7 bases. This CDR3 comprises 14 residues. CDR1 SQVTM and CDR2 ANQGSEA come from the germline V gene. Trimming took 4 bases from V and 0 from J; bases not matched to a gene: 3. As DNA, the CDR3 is TGCAGCGTTGGGGGACAGAGCTCTGGAAACACCATATATTTT. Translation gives CSVGGQSSGNTIYF.

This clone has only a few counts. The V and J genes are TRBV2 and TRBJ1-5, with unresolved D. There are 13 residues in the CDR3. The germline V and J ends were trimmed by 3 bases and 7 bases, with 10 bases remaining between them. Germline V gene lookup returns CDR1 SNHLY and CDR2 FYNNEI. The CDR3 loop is CASSDQLGQPQHF. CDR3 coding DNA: TGTGCCAGCAGTGACCAGCTGGGGCAGCCCCAGCATTTT.

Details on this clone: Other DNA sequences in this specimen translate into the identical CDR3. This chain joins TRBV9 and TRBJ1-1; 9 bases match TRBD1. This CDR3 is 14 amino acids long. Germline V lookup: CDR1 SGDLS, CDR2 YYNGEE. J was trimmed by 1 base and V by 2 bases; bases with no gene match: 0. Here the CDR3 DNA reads TGTGCCAGCAGCGTGACAGGGGGGAACACTGAAGCTTTCTTT. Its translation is CASSVTGGNTEAFF.

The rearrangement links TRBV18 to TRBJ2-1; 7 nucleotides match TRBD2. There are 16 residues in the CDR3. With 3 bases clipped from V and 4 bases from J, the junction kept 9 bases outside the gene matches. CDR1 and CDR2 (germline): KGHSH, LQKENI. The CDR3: CASSPRAGDGYNEQFF. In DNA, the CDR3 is TGTGCCAGCTCACCCCGGGCGGGAGACGGTTACAATGAGCAGTTCTTC. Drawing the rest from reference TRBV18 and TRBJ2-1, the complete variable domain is NAGVMQNPRHLVRRRGQEARLRCSPMKGHSHVYWYRQLPEEGLKFMVYLQKENIIDESGMPKERFSAEFPKEGPSILRIQQVVRGDSAAYFCASSPRAGDGYNEQFFGPGTRLTVL.

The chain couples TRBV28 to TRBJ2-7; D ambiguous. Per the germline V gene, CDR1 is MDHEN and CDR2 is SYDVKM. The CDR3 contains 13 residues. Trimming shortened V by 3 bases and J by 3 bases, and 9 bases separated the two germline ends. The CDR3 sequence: CASSFDWNYEQYF. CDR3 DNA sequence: TGTGCCAGCAGTTTTGACTGGAACTACGAGCAGTACTTC.

The CDR3 loop is CASSLAGGPASYEQYF. The CDR3 DNA is TGCGCCAGCAGCTTGGCCGGGGGTCCAGCCTCCTACGAGCAGTACTTC. This chain links TRBV5-1 with TRBJ2-7; D is perhaps TRBD2 (6 bases). Germline V gives CDR1 SGHRS, CDR2 YFSETQ. The CDR3 sequence is 16 residues long. V gave up 0 bases and J gave up 0 bases, with 13 bases separating them.

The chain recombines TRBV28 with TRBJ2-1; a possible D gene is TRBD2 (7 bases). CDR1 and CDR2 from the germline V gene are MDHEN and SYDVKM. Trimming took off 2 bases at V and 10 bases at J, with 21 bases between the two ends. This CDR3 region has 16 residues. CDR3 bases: TGTGCCAGCAGTTTAGTGGCGGGGGCCCCCGGGGGCGAGCAGTTCTTC. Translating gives CASSLVAGAPGGEQFF.

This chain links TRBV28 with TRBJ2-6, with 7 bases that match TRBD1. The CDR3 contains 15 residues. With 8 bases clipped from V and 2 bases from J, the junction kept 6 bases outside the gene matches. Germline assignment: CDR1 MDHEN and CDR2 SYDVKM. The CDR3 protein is CASRKTGAGANVLTF. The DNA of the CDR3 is TGTGCCAGCCGAAAAACAGGGGCTGGGGCCAACGTCCTGACTTTC.

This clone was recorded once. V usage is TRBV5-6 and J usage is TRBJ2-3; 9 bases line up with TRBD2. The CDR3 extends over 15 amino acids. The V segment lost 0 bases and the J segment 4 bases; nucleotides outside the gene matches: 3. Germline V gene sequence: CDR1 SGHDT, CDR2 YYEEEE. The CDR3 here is CASSLGSGSPDTQYF. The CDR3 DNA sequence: TGTGCCAGCAGCTTGGGTAGCGGGAGCCCAGATACGCAGTATTTT.

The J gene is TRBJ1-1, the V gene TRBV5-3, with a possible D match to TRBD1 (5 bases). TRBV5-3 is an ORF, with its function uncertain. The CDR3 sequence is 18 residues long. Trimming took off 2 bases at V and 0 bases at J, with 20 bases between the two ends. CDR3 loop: CARSFYRRPGRMNTEAFF. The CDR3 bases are TGTGCCAGAAGCTTCTACCGACGGCCGGGGCGGATGAACACTGAAGCTTTCTTT.

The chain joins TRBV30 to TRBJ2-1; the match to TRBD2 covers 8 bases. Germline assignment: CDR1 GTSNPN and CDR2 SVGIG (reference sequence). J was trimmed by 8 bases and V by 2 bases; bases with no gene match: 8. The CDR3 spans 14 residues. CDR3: CAWSTPGLVYEQFF. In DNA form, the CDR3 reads TGTGCCTGGAGTACTCCGGGACTAGTCTATGAGCAGTTCTTC.

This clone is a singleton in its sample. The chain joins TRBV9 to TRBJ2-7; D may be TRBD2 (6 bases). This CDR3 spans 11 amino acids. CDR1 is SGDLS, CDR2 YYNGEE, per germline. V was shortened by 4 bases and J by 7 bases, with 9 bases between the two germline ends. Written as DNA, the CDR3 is TGTGCCAGCAGCCAAGGACTAGAGCAGTACTTC. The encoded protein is CASSQGLEQYF.

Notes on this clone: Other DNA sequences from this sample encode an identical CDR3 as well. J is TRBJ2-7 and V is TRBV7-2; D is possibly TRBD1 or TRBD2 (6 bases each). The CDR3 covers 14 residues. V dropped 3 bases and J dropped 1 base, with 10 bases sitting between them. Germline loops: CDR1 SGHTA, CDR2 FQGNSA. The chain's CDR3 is CASSLGGGSYEQYF. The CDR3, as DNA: TGTGCCAGCAGCTTGGGGGGCGGTTCCTACGAGCAGTACTTC.

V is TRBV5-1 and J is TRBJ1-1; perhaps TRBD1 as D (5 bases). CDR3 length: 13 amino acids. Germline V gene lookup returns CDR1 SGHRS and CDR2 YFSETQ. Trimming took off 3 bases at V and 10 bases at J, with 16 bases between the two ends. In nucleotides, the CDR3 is TGCGCCAGCAGCTCGGCCGACAGAGGAACAGCTTTCTTT. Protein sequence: CASSSADRGTAFF. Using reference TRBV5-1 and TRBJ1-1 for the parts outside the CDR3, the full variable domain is KAGVTQTPRYLIKTRGQQVTLSCSPISGHRSVSWYQQTPGQGLQFLFEYFSETQRNKGNFPGRFSGRQFSNSRSEMNVSTLELGDSALYLCASSSADRGTAFFGQGTRLTVV.

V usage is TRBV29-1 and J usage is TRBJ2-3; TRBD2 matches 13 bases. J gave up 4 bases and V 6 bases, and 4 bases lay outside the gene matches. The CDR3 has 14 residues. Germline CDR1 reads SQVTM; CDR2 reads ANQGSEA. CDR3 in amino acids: CSVGTSGKSDTQYF. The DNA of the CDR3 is TGCAGCGTAGGGACTAGCGGGAAATCAGATACGCAGTATTTT.

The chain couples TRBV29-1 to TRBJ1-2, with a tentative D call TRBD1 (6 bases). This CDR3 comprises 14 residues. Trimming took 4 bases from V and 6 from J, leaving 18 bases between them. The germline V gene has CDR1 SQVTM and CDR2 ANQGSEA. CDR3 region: CSVGEPGRGHGYTF. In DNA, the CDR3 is TGCAGCGTTGGAGAACCAGGACGGGGGCATGGCTACACCTTC.

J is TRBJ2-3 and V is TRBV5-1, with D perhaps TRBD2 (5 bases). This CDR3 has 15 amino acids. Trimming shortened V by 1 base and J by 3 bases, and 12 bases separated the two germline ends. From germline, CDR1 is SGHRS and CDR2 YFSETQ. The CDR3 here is CASSLTYGGTDTQYF. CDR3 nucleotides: TGCGCCAGCAGCTTGACGTATGGAGGTACAGATACGCAGTATTTT. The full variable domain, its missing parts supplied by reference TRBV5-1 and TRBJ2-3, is KAGVTQTPRYLIKTRGQQVTLSCSPISGHRSVSWYQQTPGQGLQFLFEYFSETQRNKGNFPGRFSGRQFSNSRSEMNVSTLELGDSALYLCASSLTYGGTDTQYFGPGTRLTVL.

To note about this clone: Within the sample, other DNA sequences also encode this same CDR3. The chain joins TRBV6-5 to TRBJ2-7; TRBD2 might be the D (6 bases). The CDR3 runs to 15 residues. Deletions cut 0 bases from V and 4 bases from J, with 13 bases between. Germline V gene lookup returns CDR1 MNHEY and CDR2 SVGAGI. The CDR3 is CASSYSTGGPYEQYF. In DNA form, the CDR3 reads TGTGCCAGCAGTTACTCGACCGGGGGACCATACGAGCAGTACTTC.